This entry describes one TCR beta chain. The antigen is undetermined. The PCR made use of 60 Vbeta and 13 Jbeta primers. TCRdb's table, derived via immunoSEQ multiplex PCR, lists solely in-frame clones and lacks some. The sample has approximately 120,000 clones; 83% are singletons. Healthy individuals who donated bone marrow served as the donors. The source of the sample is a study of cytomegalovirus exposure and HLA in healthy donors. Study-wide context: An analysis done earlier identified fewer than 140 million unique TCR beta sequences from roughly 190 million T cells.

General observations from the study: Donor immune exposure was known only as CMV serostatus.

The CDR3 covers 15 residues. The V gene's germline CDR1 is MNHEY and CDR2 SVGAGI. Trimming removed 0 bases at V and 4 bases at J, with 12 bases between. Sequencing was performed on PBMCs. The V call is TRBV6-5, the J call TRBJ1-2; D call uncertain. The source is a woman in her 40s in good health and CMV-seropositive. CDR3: CASSYSGSHPYGYTF. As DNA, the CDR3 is TGTGCCAGCAGTTACTCTGGCAGTCACCCCTATGGCTACACCTTC.